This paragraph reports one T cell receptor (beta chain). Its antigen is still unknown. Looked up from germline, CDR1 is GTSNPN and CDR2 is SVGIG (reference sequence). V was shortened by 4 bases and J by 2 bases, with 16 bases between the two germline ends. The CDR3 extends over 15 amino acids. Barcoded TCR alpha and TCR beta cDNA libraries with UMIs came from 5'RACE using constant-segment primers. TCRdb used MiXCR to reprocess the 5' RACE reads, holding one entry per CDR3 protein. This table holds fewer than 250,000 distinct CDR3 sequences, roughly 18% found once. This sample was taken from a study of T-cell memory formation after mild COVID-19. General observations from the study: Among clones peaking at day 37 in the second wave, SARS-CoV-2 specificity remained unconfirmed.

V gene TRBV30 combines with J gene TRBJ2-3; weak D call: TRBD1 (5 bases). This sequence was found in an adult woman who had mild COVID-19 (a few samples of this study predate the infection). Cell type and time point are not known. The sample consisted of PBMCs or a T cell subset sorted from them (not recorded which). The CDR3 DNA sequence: TGTGCCTGGAAGATGACAGATCCTAACACAGATACGCAGTATTTT. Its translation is CAWKMTDPNTDTQYF.